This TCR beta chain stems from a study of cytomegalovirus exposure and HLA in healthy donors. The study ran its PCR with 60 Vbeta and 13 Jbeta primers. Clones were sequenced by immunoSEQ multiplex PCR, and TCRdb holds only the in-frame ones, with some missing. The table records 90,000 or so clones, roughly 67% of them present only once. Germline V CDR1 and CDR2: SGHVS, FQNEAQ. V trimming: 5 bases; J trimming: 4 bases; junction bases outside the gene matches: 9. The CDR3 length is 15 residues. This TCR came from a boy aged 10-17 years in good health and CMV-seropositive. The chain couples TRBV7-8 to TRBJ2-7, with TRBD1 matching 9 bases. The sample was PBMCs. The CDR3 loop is CASSLRQGGRYEQYF. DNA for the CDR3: TGTGCCAGCAGCCTGAGACAGGGGGGGAGATACGAGCAGTACTTC.